The TCR beta chain described here comes from a study of blood T cell repertoires in COVID-19. This table comes from immunoSEQ multiplex PCR, and its TCRdb copy is limited to in-frame clones, with some not included. Of nearly 95,000 clones listed, roughly 90% are singletons. The source material was peripheral blood. The clonotype was recovered from a human donor with active COVID-19. The donor label of this sample is uncertain.

The CDR3 loop reads CASSLGGQGTSYEQYF. DNA for the CDR3: TGTGCCAGCAGTTTGGGGGGGCAGGGAACCTCCTACGAGCAGTACTTC. J is TRBJ2-7 and V is TRBV28; maybe TRBD2 (7 bases). V was clipped by 3 bases and J by 0 bases, with 15 bases between them. The CDR3 loop spans 16 amino acids. The V gene's germline CDR1 is MDHEN and CDR2 SYDVKM.